This T cell receptor (beta chain) was identified during a study of T cells after yellow fever vaccination. The V and J ends lost 5 bases and 4 bases respectively, with 22 bases between them. This CDR3 region has 17 residues. Germline assignment: CDR1 LGHNA and CDR2 YNFKEQ. Universal primer sites and UMIs were introduced during 5'RACE template-switching synthesis of TCR cDNA. TCRdb analysed the 5' RACE reads with MiXCR anew, one entry per CDR3 protein. This sample yields 400,000 to 450,000 distinct CDR3 sequences, of which about 17% are seen a single time; roughly a sixth belongs to the top ten. The chain couples TRBV4-2 to TRBJ2-3; possibly TRBD1 or TRBD2 for D (6 bases each). Sequencing was performed on PBMCs, taken before the yellow fever booster vaccination. This receptor was identified in a man between 18 and 35 years old who received the YFV17D yellow fever vaccine. This CDR3 reads CASSSPLGGVEPDTQYF. The DNA for the CDR3 is TGTGCCAGCAGCTCACCACTGGGGGGCGTCGAGCCAGATACGCAGTATTTT.